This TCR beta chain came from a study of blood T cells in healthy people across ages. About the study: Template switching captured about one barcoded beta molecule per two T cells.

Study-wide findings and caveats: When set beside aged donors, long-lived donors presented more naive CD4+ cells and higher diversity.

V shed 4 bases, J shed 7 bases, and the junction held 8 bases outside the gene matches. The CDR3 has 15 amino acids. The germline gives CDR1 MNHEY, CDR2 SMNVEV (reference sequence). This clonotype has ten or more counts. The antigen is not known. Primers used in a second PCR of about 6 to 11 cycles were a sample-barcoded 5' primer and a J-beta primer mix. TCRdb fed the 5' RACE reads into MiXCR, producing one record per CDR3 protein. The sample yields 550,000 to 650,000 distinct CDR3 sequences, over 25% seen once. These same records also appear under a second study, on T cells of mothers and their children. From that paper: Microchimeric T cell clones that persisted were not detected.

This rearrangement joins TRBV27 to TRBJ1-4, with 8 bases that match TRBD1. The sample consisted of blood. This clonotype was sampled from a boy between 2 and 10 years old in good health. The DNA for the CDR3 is TGTGCCAGCAGTTCTTGGACAGGGCTGGGTGAAAAACTGTTTTTT. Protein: CASSSWTGLGEKLFF.